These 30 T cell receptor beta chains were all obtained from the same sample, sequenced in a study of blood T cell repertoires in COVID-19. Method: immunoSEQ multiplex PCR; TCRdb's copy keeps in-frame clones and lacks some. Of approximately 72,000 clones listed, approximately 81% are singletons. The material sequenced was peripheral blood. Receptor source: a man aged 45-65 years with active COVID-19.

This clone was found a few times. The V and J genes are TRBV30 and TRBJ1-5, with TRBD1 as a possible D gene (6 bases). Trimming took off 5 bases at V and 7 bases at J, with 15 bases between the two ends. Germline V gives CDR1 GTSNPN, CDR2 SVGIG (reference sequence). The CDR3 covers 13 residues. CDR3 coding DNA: TGTGCCTGGGAGGGGGGGAGAGGGCAGCCCCAGCATTTT. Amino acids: CAWEGGRGQPQHF.

CDR3 in amino acids: CAWSVNNQPQHF. As DNA, the CDR3 is TGTGCCTGGAGTGTCAACAATCAGCCCCAGCATTTT. The chain combines TRBV30 with TRBJ1-5; D is undetermined. Germline values: CDR1 GTSNPN, CDR2 SVGIG (reference sequence). There are 12 residues in the CDR3. Trimming cost V 0 bases and J 3 bases, with 3 bases left between them.

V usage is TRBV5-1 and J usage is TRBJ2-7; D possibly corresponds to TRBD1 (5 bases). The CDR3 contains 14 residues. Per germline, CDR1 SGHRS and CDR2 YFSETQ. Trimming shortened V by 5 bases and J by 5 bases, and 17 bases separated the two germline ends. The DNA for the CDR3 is TGCGCCAGCAGTTTCCGGGCTGCCAGGGACGAGCAGTACTTC. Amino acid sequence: CASSFRAARDEQYF. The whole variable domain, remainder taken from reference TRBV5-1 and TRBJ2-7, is KAGVTQTPRYLIKTRGQQVTLSCSPISGHRSVSWYQQTPGQGLQFLFEYFSETQRNKGNFPGRFSGRQFSNSRSEMNVSTLELGDSALYLCASSFRAARDEQYFGPGTRLTVT.

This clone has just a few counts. CDR3 amino acids: CASSQSTGGRSQPQHF. CDR3 DNA: TGCGCCAGCAGCCAGTCGACAGGGGGGAGGTCTCAGCCCCAGCATTTT. The chain links TRBV4-1 to TRBJ1-5, with TRBD1 matching 9 bases. The CDR3 covers 16 residues. Germline V gene lookup returns CDR1 MGHRA and CDR2 YSYEKL. With 3 bases clipped from V and 6 bases from J, the junction kept 9 bases outside the gene matches.

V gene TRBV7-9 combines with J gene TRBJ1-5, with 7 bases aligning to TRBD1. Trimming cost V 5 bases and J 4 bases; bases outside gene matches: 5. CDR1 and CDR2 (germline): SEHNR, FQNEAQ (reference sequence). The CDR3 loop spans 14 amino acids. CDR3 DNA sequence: TGTGCCAGCAGCCAGACAGGGAGAAATCAGCCCCAGCATTTT. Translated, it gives CASSQTGRNQPQHF.

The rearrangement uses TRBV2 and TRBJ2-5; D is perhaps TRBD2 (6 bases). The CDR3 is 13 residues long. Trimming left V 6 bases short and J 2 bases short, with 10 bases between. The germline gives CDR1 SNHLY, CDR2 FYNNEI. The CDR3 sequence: CASSGGHQETQYF. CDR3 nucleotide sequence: TGTGCCAGCAGCGGGGGTCATCAAGAGACCCAGTACTTC.

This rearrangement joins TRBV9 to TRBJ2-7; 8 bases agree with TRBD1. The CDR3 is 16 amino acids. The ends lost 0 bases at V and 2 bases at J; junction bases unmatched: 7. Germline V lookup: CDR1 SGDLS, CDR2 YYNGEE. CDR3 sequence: CASSVGQTGAAYEQYF. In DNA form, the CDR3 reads TGTGCCAGCAGCGTAGGACAGACAGGGGCCGCCTACGAGCAGTACTTC.

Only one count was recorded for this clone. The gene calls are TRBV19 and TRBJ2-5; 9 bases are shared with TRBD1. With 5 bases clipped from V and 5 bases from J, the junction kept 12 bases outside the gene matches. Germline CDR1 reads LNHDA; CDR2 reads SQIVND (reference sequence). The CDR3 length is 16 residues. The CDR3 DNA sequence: TGTGCCAGTAGTTCCGGGACAGGGCTGAGTTGGGAGACCCAGTACTTC. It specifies CASSSGTGLSWETQYF.

DNA of the CDR3: TGTGCCAGCAGCTTGAGACTAGCGGCTTACAATGAGCAGTTCTTC. Residues: CASSLRLAAYNEQFF. The chain uses TRBV5-6 and TRBJ2-1, with 9 bases that match TRBD2. Trimming removed 1 base from V and 4 bases from J; junction bases left unmatched: 3. Germline V gene data show CDR1 as SGHDT and CDR2 as YYEEEE. The CDR3 loop spans 15 amino acids.

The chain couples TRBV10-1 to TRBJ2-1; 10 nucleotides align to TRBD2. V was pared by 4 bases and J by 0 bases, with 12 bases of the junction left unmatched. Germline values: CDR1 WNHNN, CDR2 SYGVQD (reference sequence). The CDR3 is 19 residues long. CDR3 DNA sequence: TGCGCCAGCAGTGTAGGGCTAGCGGGGGACTGGAGCTCCTACAATGAGCAGTTCTTC. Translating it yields CASSVGLAGDWSSYNEQFF.

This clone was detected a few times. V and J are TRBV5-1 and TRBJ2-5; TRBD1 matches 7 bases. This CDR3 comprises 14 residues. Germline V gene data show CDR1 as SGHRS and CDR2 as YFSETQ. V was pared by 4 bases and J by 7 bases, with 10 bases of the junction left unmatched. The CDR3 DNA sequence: TGCGCCAGCAGCGAAGACAGGGAAGGGAGGACCCAGTACTTC. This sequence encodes CASSEDREGRTQYF.

Written as DNA, the CDR3 is TGTGCCAGCAGTGCCATGACAGCATCACTTCATCCCTACGAGCAGTACTTC. This translates into CASSAMTASLHPYEQYF. This chain connects TRBV6-2 or TRBV6-3 to TRBJ2-7, with D possibly being TRBD1 (5 bases). Looked up from germline, CDR1 is MNHEY and CDR2 is SVGEGT. The CDR3 consists of 17 residues. V lost 5 bases and J lost 2, with 22 bases in between.

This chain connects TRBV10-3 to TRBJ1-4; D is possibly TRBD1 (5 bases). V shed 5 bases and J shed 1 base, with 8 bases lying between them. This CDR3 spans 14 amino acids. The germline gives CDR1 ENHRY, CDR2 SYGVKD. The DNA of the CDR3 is TGTGCCATCAGTCCGGGGGGAACTAATGAAAAACTGTTTTTT. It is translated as CAISPGGTNEKLFF.

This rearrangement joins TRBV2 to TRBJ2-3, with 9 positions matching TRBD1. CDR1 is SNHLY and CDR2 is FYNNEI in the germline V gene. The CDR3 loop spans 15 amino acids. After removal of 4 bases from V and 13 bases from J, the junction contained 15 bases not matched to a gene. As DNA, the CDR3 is TGTGCCAGCAGTGCTCCGGGACAGGGCTCTTCCCGAGAGTATTTT. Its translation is CASSAPGQGSSREYF.

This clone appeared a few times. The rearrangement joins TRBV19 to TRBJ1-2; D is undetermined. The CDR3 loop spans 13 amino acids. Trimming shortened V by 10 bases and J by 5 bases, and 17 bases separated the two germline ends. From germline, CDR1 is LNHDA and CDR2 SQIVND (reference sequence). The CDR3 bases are TGTGCCACCGGGGAACACCTTGATTATGGCTACACCTTC. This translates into CATGEHLDYGYTF. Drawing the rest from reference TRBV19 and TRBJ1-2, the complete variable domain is DGGITQSPKYLFRKEGQNVTLSCEQNLNHDAMYWYRQDPGQGLRLIYYSQIVNDFQKGDIAEGYSVSREKKESFPLTVTSAQKNPTAFYLCATGEHLDYGYTFGSGTRLTVV.

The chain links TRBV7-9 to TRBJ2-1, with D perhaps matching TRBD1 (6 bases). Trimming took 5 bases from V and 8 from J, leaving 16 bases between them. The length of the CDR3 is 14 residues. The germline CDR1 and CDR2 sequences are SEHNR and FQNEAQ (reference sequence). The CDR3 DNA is TGTGCCAGCAGCCAAGGACAGCTAGGGGATGAGCAGTTCTTC. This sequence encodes CASSQGQLGDEQFF.

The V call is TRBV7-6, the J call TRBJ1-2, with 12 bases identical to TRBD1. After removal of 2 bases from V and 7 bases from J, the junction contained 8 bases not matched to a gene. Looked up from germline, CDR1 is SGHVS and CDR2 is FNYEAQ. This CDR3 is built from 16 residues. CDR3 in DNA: TGTGCCAGCAGCTTAACTCCGGGACAGGGGGCGCCTGGCTACACCTTC. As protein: CASSLTPGQGAPGYTF.

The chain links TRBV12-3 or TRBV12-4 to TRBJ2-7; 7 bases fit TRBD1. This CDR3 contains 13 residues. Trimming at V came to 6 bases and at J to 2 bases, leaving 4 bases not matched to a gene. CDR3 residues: CASSFDRAYEQYF. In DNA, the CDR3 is TGTGCCAGCAGCTTTGACAGGGCCTACGAGCAGTACTTC.

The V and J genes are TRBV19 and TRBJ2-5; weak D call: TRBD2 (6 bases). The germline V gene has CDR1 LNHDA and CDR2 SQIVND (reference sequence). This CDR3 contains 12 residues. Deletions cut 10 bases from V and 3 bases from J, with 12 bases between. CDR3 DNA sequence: TGTGCCACCGCCGGGGGTAAAGAGACCCAGTACTTC. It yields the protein CATAGGKETQYF. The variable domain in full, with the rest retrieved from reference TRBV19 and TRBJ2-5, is DGGITQSPKYLFRKEGQNVTLSCEQNLNHDAMYWYRQDPGQGLRLIYYSQIVNDFQKGDIAEGYSVSREKKESFPLTVTSAQKNPTAFYLCATAGGKETQYFGPGTRLLVL.

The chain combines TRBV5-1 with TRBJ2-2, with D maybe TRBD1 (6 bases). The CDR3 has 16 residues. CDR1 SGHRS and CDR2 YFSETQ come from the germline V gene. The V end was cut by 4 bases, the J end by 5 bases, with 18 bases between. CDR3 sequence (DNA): TGCGCCAGCAGCCTCGGGCGGCAGGGGAATACCGGGGAGCTGTTTTTT. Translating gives CASSLGRQGNTGELFF. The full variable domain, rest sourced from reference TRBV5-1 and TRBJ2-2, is KAGVTQTPRYLIKTRGQQVTLSCSPISGHRSVSWYQQTPGQGLQFLFEYFSETQRNKGNFPGRFSGRQFSNSRSEMNVSTLELGDSALYLCASSLGRQGNTGELFFGEGSRLTVL.

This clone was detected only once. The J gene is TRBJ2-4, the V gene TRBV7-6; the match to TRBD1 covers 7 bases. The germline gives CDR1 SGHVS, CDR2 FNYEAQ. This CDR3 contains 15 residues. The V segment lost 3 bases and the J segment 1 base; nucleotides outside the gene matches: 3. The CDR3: CASSLATGAKNIQYF. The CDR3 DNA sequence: TGTGCCAGCAGCTTGGCGACAGGGGCCAAAAACATTCAGTACTTC.

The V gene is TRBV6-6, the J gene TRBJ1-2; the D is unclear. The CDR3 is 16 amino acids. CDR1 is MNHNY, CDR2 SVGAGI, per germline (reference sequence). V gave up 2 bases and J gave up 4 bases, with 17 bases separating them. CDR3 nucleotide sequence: TGTGCCAGCAGTTACCCACTAACCAGCCCCCCCTATGGCTACACCTTC. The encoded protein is CASSYPLTSPPYGYTF.

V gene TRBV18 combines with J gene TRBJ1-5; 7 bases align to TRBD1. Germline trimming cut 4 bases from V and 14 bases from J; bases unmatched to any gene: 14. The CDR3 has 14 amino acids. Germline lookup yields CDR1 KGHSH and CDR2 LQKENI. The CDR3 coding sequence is TGTGCCAGCTCACTTTCCCCATTACAGGGGCACGAGCATTTT. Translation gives CASSLSPLQGHEHF.

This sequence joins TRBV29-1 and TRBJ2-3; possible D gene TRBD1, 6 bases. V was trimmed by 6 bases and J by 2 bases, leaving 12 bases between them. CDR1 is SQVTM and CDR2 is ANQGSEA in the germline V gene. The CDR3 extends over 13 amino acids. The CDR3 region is CSVGQFFTDTQYF. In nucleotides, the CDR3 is TGCAGCGTGGGACAATTTTTCACAGATACGCAGTATTTT.

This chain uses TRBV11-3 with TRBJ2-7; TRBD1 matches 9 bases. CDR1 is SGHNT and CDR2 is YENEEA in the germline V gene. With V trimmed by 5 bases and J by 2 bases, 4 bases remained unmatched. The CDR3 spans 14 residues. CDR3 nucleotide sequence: TGTGCCAGCAGCGCCCGGGACAGGGCCTACGAGCAGTACTTC. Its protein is CASSARDRAYEQYF.

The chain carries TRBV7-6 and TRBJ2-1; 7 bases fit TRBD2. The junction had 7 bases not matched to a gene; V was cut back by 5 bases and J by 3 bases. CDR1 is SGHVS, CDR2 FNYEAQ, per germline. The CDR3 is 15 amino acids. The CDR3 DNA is TGTGCCAGCAGCACCGGACTAGGAGACTACAATGAGCAGTTCTTC. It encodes CASSTGLGDYNEQFF.

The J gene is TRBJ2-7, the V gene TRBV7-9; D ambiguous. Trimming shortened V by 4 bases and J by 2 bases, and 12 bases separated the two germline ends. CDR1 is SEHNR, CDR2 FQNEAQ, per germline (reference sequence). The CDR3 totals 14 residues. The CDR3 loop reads CASSSRTVTYEQYF. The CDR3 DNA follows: TGTGCCAGCAGCTCGCGAACGGTTACCTACGAGCAGTACTTC.

DNA for the CDR3: TGTGCCAGCAGCCAACGCGGGGGACAGGGAAGCTCCTACGAGCAGTACTTC. Protein: CASSQRGGQGSSYEQYF. The V gene is TRBV7-9, the J gene TRBJ2-7; 9 bases are shared with TRBD1. The ends lost 5 bases at V and 0 bases at J; junction bases unmatched: 11. This CDR3 is 17 amino acids long. CDR1 and CDR2 from the germline V gene are SEHNR and FQNEAQ (reference sequence).

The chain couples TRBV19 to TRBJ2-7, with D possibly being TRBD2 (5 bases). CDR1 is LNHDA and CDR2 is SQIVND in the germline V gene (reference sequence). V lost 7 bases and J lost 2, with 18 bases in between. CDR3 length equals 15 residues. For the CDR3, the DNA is TGTGCCAGTATTCCGACCGGGATAGATCCCTACGAGCAGTACTTC. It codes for CASIPTGIDPYEQYF.

The CDR3 DNA is TGTGCCGTCAAGAGGGACAGGGTGGACACCATATATTTT. It translates to CAVKRDRVDTIYF. This chain connects TRBV15 to TRBJ1-3; 9 nucleotides match TRBD1. Per germline, CDR1 LNHNV and CDR2 YYDKDF (reference sequence). The V and J ends lost 11 bases and 8 bases, in that order; junction bases with no gene match: 10. The CDR3 spans 13 residues.